The clone carrying this T cell receptor beta chain occurred once. Its cognate antigen is unknown. In the study's own analysis: Junction-only immunoSEQ data arrived without quality scores, meaning filtering differed. Clones were read by immunoSEQ multiplex PCR, and TCRdb kept only the in-frame ones, dropping some. That table is the source of V, J and clone size, and D and trimming were worked out from the DNA. The sample shows about 2 million clones, approximately 94% of them seen only once. Naive CD8 cells comprised CD45RO-negative, CCR7-positively selected cells, excluding terminally differentiated effector memory CD45RA+ cells. This sample was included in a study of shared clonotypes between healthy human individuals. Study context: Three CD4 naive, three CD4 memory, two CD8 naive and one CD8 memory plate were used per donor.

V lost 5 bases and J lost 2, with 9 bases in between. CDR1 and CDR2 from the germline V gene are MNHEY and SMNVEV (reference sequence). This CDR3 region has 14 residues. Findings and limits, study-wide: The four-donor shared clonotypes exceeded non-shared clonotypes in generation probability, with non-shared ones scoring lower.

The chain couples TRBV27 to TRBJ2-2; D gene unclear. Material for sequencing was naive CD8+ T cells sorted from blood. This receptor was obtained from a man between 18 and 29 years old in good health. The CDR3 DNA follows: TGTGCCAGCAGTCACGGAACAAACACCGGGGAGCTGTTTTTT. This gives the protein CASSHGTNTGELFF.